This TCR beta chain originates from a study of early stage breast cancer tumors. Study background: Most of the 16 invasive tumors were ER+, PR+ and HER2-.

Study outcomes and limitations: Enriched TCRB sequences shared across patients were mostly commonly generated sequences.

As concerns this clone: Its antigen is not known.

Each sample had two DNA replicates, 0.5 ug blood or around 1.5 ug tissue. Clones were sequenced by immunoSEQ multiplex PCR, and TCRdb holds only the in-frame ones, with some missing. The table includes 65,000 to 75,000 clones, 65% to 85% detected once. Material for sequencing was blood. This TCR derives from a person aged 40 to 50 with breast cancer.

CDR3 loop: CASSLVEGPSYEQYF. In nucleotides, the CDR3 is TGTGCCAGCAGCTTAGTGGAGGGACCCAGCTACGAGCAGTACTTC. The genes are TRBV11-2 and TRBJ2-7; a possible D gene is TRBD2 (6 bases). CDR3 length equals 15 residues. V lost 1 base to trimming and J lost 3 bases, with 13 bases between them. Germline CDR1 SGHAT, CDR2 FQNNGV.